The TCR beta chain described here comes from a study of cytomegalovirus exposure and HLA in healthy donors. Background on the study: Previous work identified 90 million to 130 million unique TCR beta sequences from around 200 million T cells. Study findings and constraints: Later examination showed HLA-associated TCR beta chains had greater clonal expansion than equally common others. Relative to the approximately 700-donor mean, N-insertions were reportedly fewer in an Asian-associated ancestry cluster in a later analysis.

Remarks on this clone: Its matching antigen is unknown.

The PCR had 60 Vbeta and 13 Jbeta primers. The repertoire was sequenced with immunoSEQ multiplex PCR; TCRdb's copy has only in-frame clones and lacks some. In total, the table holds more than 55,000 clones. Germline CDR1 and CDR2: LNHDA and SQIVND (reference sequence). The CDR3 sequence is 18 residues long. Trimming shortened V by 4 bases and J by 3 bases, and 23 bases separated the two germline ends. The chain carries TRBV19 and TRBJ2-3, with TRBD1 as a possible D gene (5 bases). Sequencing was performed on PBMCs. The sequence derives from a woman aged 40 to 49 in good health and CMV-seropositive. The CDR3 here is CASSKLGPTGRVTDTQYF. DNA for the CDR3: TGTGCCAGTAGTAAGCTGGGTCCTACAGGTAGAGTAACAGATACGCAGTATTTT.